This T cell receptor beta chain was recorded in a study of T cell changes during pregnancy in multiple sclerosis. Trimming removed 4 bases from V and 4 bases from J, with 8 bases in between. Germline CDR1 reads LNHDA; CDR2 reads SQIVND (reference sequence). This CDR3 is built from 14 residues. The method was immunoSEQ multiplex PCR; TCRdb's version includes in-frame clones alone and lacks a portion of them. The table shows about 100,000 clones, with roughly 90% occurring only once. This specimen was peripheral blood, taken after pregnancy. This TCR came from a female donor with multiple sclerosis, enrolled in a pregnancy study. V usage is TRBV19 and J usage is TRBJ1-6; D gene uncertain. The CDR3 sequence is CASSRADYNSPLHF. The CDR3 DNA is TGTGCCAGTAGTAGGGCCGATTATAATTCACCCCTCCACTTT.